Reported below is one T cell receptor beta chain. Its target is unknown. PCR was performed using 60 Vbeta and 13 Jbeta primers. Data came from immunoSEQ multiplex PCR; TCRdb stores just in-frame clones and leaves some out. Counted here are roughly 93,000 clones, roughly 70% occurring once; the ten biggest clones make up about 1.8%. These data come from a study of cytomegalovirus exposure and HLA in healthy donors. Study findings and constraints: Sequencing depth roughly uniform across donors was assumed in presence/absence analyses. A reported reduction in N-insertions relative to the 666-donor mean was seen in an Asian-associated ancestry cluster in a later analysis.

The sequenced sample was PBMCs. This sequence originates from a male donor in good health and CMV-seronegative.

The CDR3: CSVETGASNEQFF. The CDR3 nucleotides are TGCAGCGTTGAAACGGGAGCCTCCAATGAGCAGTTCTTC. The gene calls are TRBV29-1 and TRBJ2-1; D possibly corresponds to TRBD2 (6 bases). This CDR3 is built from 13 residues. Per the germline V gene, CDR1 is SQVTM and CDR2 is ANQGSEA. Between the trimmed V and J ends, which lost 2 bases and 6 bases, there was a span of 11 bases.